A single sample gave rise to the 20 T cell receptor beta chains below, sequenced in a study of cytomegalovirus exposure and HLA in healthy donors. Vbeta (60) and Jbeta (13) primers were used in the PCR. Libraries were prepared by immunoSEQ multiplex PCR; TCRdb keeps only in-frame clonotypes and omits some of them. The table includes almost 200,000 clones, roughly four fifths detected once. The source material was PBMCs. All receptors derive from a man aged 25 to 40 in good health and CMV-seronegative.

V gene TRBV11-3 combines with J gene TRBJ2-6, with TRBD1 matching 7 bases. This CDR3 has 17 amino acids. Trimming removed 5 bases from V and 4 bases from J; junction bases left unmatched: 11. CDR1 and CDR2 (germline): SGHNT, YENEEA. The CDR3 coding sequence is TGTGCCAGCAGCCCCAGGCCGACAGGGAACGGGGCCAACGTCCTGACTTTC. Translating it yields CASSPRPTGNGANVLTF.

This rearrangement joins TRBV2 to TRBJ1-3, with 8 bases lining up with TRBD1. The germline gives CDR1 SNHLY, CDR2 FYNNEI. The CDR3 has 19 amino acids. Trimming cost V 6 bases and J 0 bases; bases outside gene matches: 16. CDR3 residues: CASRESDRVERDSGNTIYF. DNA of the CDR3: TGTGCCAGCAGGGAATCGGACAGGGTAGAGAGGGACTCTGGAAACACCATATATTTT.

The V and J genes are TRBV18 and TRBJ2-1, with D possibly TRBD1 on 5 matching bases. The CDR3 spans 16 residues. V was cut by 4 bases and J by 1 base, with 14 bases left in between. Germline CDR1 and CDR2: KGHSH and LQKENI. The chain's CDR3 is CASSLEGDQSYNEQFF. In DNA, the CDR3 is TGTGCCAGCTCACTGGAAGGGGATCAATCCTACAATGAGCAGTTCTTC.

This chain uses TRBV10-1 with TRBJ1-5; 7 positions agree with TRBD1. After removal of 4 bases from V and 4 bases from J, the junction contained 7 bases not matched to a gene. CDR1 and CDR2 (germline): WNHNN, SYGVQD (reference sequence). The CDR3 has 15 residues. CDR3 sequence reads: CASSGNRGGNQPQHF. CDR3 nucleotide sequence: TGCGCCAGCAGTGGGAACAGGGGTGGTAATCAGCCCCAGCATTTT.

This clone was detected a few times. V is TRBV11-2 and J is TRBJ2-5, with 7 bases that match TRBD1. The J call could be wrong; TRBJ2-7 is a better fit for the DNA end. CDR1 is SGHAT and CDR2 is FQNNGV in the germline V gene. This CDR3 has 15 amino acids. This chain's CDR3 is CASSRYRDSSYEQYF. The CDR3 DNA sequence: TGTGCCAGCAGTCGATACCGGGACAGCTCCTACGAGCAGTACTTC.

The chain carries TRBV10-3 and TRBJ2-1, with D possibly matching TRBD1 (6 bases). CDR3 length: 15 residues. The V gene's germline CDR1 is ENHRY and CDR2 SYGVKD. V lost 3 bases, J lost 3 bases, and 12 bases lay in between. DNA of the CDR3: TGTGCCATCAGTGACCCTGGACAGAGCTACAATGAGCAGTTCTTC. Protein product: CAISDPGQSYNEQFF.

J is TRBJ1-4 and V is TRBV15; D unresolved. Trimming stripped 0 bases from V and 8 bases from J, with 16 bases between. There are 16 residues in the CDR3. Germline CDR1 LNHNV, CDR2 YYDKDF (reference sequence). The CDR3 nucleotides are TGTGCCACCAGCAGAGATGATGTTCGGACTCAAGAAAAACTGTTTTTT. Translation: CATSRDDVRTQEKLFF.

The chain recombines TRBV2 with TRBJ2-4; D not certain. CDR1 is SNHLY and CDR2 is FYNNEI in the germline V gene. V was clipped by 1 base and J by 0 bases, with 7 bases between them. The length of the CDR3 is 15 residues. Here the CDR3 DNA reads TGTGCCAGCAGTGAAGGTAGTCCAGCCAAAAACATTCAGTACTTC. Its protein is CASSEGSPAKNIQYF.

Details on this clone: A read error may account for a junction end that differs from germline. V gene TRBV7-7 combines with J gene TRBJ2-7; 7 bases line up with TRBD2. The CDR3 runs to 14 residues. CDR1 is SSHAT, CDR2 FNYEAQ, per germline (reference sequence). CDR3 coding DNA: TGTGCTAGCAGCCAAAGCGGGGTGTCTGGCGAGCAGTACTTC. Translating it yields CASSQSGVSGEQYF.

The V and J genes are TRBV27 and TRBJ1-5; D remains unclear. CDR1 and CDR2 from the germline V gene are MNHEY and SMNVEV (reference sequence). The CDR3 is made up of 15 amino acids. V lost 2 bases, J lost 5 bases, and 13 bases lay in between. CDR3 DNA sequence: TGTGCCAGCAGTTTAACGCGGCAGAGGCATCAGCCCCAGCATTTT. It yields the protein CASSLTRQRHQPQHF.

This clone occurred a few times. J is TRBJ2-4 and V is TRBV4-2; 7 bases align to TRBD2. Germline-derived CDR1 and CDR2 are LGHNA and YNFKEQ. The V and J ends lost 1 base and 1 base, in that order; junction bases with no gene match: 4. CDR3 length equals 16 residues. In DNA form, the CDR3 reads TGTGCCAGCAGCCAAGCCACGGGGGGTGCCAAAAACATTCAGTACTTC. It codes for CASSQATGGAKNIQYF.

V usage is TRBV7-2 and J usage is TRBJ2-7, with 7 nucleotides matching TRBD1. CDR1 and CDR2 (germline): SGHTA, FQGNSA. The trim removed 1 base at V and 1 base at J, leaving 4 bases unmatched. The CDR3 covers 15 residues. This CDR3 reads CASSLGDSTSYEQYF. CDR3 nucleotide sequence: TGTGCCAGCAGCTTAGGGGACAGCACGTCCTACGAGCAGTACTTC.

This clone has only a few counts. At one end the junction does not follow the germline gene, possibly because of a read error. Here the CDR3 reads CSSSLGGENTIYF. CDR3 nucleotide sequence: TGTTCCAGCAGCTTAGGGGGCGAAAACACCATATATTTT. J is TRBJ1-3 and V is TRBV7-9; 7 bases are shared with TRBD1. Germline assignment: CDR1 SEHNR and CDR2 FQNEAQ (reference sequence). This CDR3 spans 13 amino acids.

The J gene is TRBJ1-2, the V gene TRBV5-1, with D maybe TRBD1 (5 bases). Trimming took off 3 bases at V and 1 base at J, with 13 bases between the two ends. This CDR3 region has 15 residues. In germline, CDR1 is SGHRS, CDR2 YFSETQ. This CDR3 is CASSSGLTINYGYTF. In nucleotides, the CDR3 is TGCGCCAGCAGCTCGGGACTGACAATTAACTATGGCTACACCTTC.

V is TRBV28 and J is TRBJ2-7; TRBD2 matches 7 bases. Germline V CDR1 and CDR2: MDHEN, SYDVKM. The CDR3 length is 12 residues. CDR3 nucleotide sequence: TGTGCGCCGCTAGCGGCATCGGAAGAGCAGTACTTC. This sequence encodes CAPLAASEEQYF.

The rearrangement links TRBV27 to TRBJ1-2, with D perhaps TRBD1 (6 bases). The CDR3 runs to 16 residues. Trimming left V 6 bases short and J 8 bases short, with 25 bases between. Germline V gives CDR1 MNHEY, CDR2 SMNVEV (reference sequence). For the CDR3, the DNA is TGTGCCAGCAGCCCTTACCCCGGGACTACTAGGGGGGGCTACACCTTC. It encodes CASSPYPGTTRGGYTF.

The count of this clone is one. A junction boundary mismatches the germline segment, possibly from a read error. The V gene is TRBV28, the J gene TRBJ1-2; no reliable D call. The CDR3 loop spans 12 amino acids. Germline V gene lookup returns CDR1 MDHEN and CDR2 SYDVKM. CDR3: CASGLEGYGYPF. The CDR3, as DNA: TGTGCCAGCGGATTGGAGGGCTATGGCTACCCCTTC.

J is TRBJ2-7 and V is TRBV2; TRBD1 matches 10 bases. Germline V gene sequence: CDR1 SNHLY, CDR2 FYNNEI. The CDR3 is 13 amino acids. J gave up 6 bases and V 6 bases, and 5 bases lay outside the gene matches. The CDR3 protein is CASSRDRGSEQYF. In DNA form, the CDR3 reads TGTGCCAGCAGCCGGGACAGGGGTTCCGAGCAGTACTTC.

The V gene is TRBV28, the J gene TRBJ2-1; 7 positions match TRBD2. From germline, CDR1 is MDHEN and CDR2 SYDVKM. The ends lost 2 bases at V and 9 bases at J; junction bases unmatched: 10. This CDR3 is 15 amino acids long. The CDR3: CASSLQAVWGGEQFF. CDR3 DNA: TGTGCCAGCAGTTTACAAGCGGTCTGGGGGGGTGAGCAGTTCTTC.

The CDR3 sequence: CASIGDRVGNAEAFF. CDR3 in DNA: TGTGCCAGCATAGGGGACAGGGTGGGTAATGCTGAAGCTTTCTTT. The chain combines TRBV2 with TRBJ1-1; 9 nucleotides line up with TRBD1. CDR1 and CDR2 (germline): SNHLY, FYNNEI. The CDR3 is 15 residues long. The junction had 12 bases not matched to a gene; V was cut back by 7 bases and J by 6 bases.